This T cell receptor beta chain was captured by sequencing in a study of metastatic and nonmetastatic thyroid tumors. About the research overall: Repertoires from blood and tumor or nodule tissue of malignant and benign thyroid patients were compared. Study observations and caveats: Malignant thyroid tumors reportedly exceeded benign nodules significantly in TCR beta diversity, with the difference appearing in blood and tumor.

Source study methods: The authors used CDR3 differences across clinicopathological groups to build a distant-metastasis classifier for papillary thyroid cancer. Using MiXCR, TCRdb reanalyzed the PCR reads. The V and J calls were not made by the authors but by TCRdb's processing. The table has under 8,000 clones, around 33% seen once; the top ten hold about an eighth. No patient had received any treatment before thyroid surgery. This clone was seen a handful of times. The antigen remains unidentified. This CDR3 contains 15 residues. The V and J ends lost 6 bases and 6 bases, in that order; junction bases with no gene match: 10. The V gene's germline CDR1 is MNHEY and CDR2 SVGAGI.

V and J are TRBV6-5 and TRBJ2-1; 8 bases map to TRBD2. This receptor was identified in a female donor with papillary thyroid cancer or a benign thyroid nodule (not recorded which). Some clones in this sample may be carry-over from other donors' samples. Sequencing used adjacent normal tissue. CDR3 protein: CASSAWAGGTNEQFF. CDR3 sequence (DNA): TGTGCCAGCAGCGCTTGGGCGGGGGGTACCAATGAGCAGTTCTTC.